This TCR beta chain was documented in a study of blood T cell repertoires in COVID-19. Overall study: The analysed material was cDNA or gDNA that came from T cells, B-cell-depleted T cells, or PBMCs.

Authors' processing steps: For nucleated cells, counts were estimated from reference gene primer amplification. The repertoire was sequenced with immunoSEQ multiplex PCR; TCRdb's copy has only in-frame clones and lacks some. The DNA was the basis for D and trimming; V, J and clone size are from that table. The sample contains roughly 300,000 clones, about 90% of which appear only once. The germline V gene has CDR1 SGHRS and CDR2 YFSETQ. The junction had 8 bases not matched to a gene; V was cut back by 4 bases and J by 4 bases. This CDR3 is 15 amino acids long. The clonotype originates from a woman aged 35 to 49 who had recovered from COVID-19. This sequence joins TRBV5-1 and TRBJ1-1; TRBD1 agrees at 9 bases. Sequencing used peripheral blood. The CDR3 DNA is TGCGCCAGCAGCCGAGGACAGGGGCCGGCCACTGAAGCTTTCTTT. Amino acid sequence: CASSRGQGPATEAFF.